The present TCR beta chain was sequenced within a study of identifying expanded T cells in peripheral blood (dated by TCRdb to about 2019). Looking at the study overall: Technical replicates were generated by sequencing separate aliquots of the same genomic DNA pool, with four replicates compared pairwise. Summary of the overall study and its limitations: The beta-binomial model significantly reduced the number of clones called differentially abundant and the false-positive rate across all healthy-donor time intervals. Between technical replicates the binomial model flagged approximately 1.1 differentially abundant clones, whereas over about two weeks the binomial model flagged about 15 and over approximately 4 weeks 19 to 20. In all healthy donors, the variance in clone template counts between samples taken around 14 days apart rose significantly as total template count increased. The authors expected that over much longer intervals, such as months to years, biological variance in healthy repertoires might increase even further.

The immunoSEQ Assay, which uses bias-controlled multiplex PCR amplification of genomic DNA, was used to profile TCRbeta CDR3 regions. Per the authors' processing: The absolute abundance of each unique TCRbeta CDR3 region was quantified after sequences were collapsed and filtered. Two models were used to test differential abundance: a binomial model (Fisher-equivalent) and a beta-binomial model that adds time-dependent variance fitted from healthy donors. Clones with fewer than 5 combined templates were removed, and differential abundance was called for clones with a Benjamini-Hochberg FDR below 0.01. The form v = (b*log(k)+a)^2 was used to model beta-binomial variance as a function of total template count across the two samples. This immuneACCESS table, as held by TCRdb, lists in-frame sequences with V and J called but not all clones. Of the missing ones, under half trace to an unresolved V gene in checked studies; the others have no known cause. V and J calls and clone size are given by that table; D and trimming were obtained from the DNA. The sample table lists about 58,000 clones, about 85% of them with a count of one. Together, the top ten hold about 15% of the sample.

As to this clone: Its target antigen remains unknown. Per-nucleotide qualities are absent, and no much larger clonotype sits a single base away.

During the collection period, no infections or other immune events were recorded for the healthy donors. Blood repertoires from healthy donors were used as a training cohort for calibrating time-dependent variance in a beta-binomial model of differential abundance of T-cell clones. The training cohort was composed of some ten healthy donors, 3 female and 7 male. Donor ages ranged from 29 to 64 years, with an average of around 43 years. Obtained from a commercial supplier, whole blood was collected from each healthy donor at three time points set two weeks apart. Genomic DNA was extracted from unsorted whole blood for immunosequencing. From its cysteine to its phenylalanine, the CDR3 spans 13 amino acids. Only the CDR3 DNA is retained, 39 bases long and in frame from the first base. In the germline V gene, CDR1 corresponds to SGHAT and CDR2 to FQNNGV. Trimming costs V 1 base and J 4 bases, and their ends lie 7 bases apart.

Sequenced: blood. The TCR sequence derives from a person aged 18 to 69 in good health. Recombination linked TRBV11-2 to TRBJ1-1; no D segment can be confidently identified. This receptor carries the CDR3 CASSLGRATEAFF. The bases read TGTGCCAGCAGCTTAGGTAGGGCCACTGAAGCTTTCTTT.